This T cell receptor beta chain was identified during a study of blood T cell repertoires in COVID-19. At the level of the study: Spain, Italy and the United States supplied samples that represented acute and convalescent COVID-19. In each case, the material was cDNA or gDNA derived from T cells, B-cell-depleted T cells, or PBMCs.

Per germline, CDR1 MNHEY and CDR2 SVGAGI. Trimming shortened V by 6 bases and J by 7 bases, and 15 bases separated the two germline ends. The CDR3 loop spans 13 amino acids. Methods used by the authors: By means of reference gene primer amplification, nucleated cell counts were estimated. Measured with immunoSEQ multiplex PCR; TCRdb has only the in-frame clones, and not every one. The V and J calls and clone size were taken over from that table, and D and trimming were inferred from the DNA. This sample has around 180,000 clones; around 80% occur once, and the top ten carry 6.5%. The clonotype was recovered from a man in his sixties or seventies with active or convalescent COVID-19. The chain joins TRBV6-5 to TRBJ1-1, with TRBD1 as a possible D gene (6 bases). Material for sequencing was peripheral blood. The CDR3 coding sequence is TGTGCCAGCAGCCTGCAGGGGTTGGATGAAGCTTTCTTT. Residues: CASSLQGLDEAFF.